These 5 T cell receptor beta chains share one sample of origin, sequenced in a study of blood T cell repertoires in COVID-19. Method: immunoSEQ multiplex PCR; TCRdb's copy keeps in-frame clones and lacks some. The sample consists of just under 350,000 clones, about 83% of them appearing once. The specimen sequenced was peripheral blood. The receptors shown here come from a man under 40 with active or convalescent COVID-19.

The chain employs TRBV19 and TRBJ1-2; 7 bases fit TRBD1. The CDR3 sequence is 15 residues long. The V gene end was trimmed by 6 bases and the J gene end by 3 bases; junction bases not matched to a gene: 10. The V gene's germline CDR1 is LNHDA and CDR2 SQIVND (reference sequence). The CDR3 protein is CASSPRGQKDYGYTF. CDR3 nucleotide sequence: TGTGCCAGTAGCCCGAGGGGACAGAAAGACTATGGCTACACCTTC.

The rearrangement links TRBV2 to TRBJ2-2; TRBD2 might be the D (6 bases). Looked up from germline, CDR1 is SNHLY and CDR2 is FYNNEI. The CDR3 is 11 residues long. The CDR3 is CGGGEAGELFF. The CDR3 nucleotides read TGTGGAGGAGGGGAGGCCGGGGAGCTGTTTTTT.

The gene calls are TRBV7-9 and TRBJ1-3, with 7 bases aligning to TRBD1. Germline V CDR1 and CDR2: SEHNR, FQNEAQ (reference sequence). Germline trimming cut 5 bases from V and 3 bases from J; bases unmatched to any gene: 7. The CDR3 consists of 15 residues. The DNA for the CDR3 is TGTGCCAGCAGCCCGACAGGGAGAATTGGAAACACCATATATTTT. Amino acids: CASSPTGRIGNTIYF.

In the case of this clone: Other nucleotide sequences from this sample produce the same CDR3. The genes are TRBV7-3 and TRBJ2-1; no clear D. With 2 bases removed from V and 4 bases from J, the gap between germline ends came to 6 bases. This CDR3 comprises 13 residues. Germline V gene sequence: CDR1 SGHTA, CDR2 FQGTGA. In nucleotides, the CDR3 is TGTGCCAGCAGCTTAGGTAGTTACAATGAGCAGTTCTTC. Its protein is CASSLGSYNEQFF.

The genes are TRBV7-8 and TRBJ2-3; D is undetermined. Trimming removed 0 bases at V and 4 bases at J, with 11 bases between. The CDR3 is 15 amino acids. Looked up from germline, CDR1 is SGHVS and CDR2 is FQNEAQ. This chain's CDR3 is CASSLALLSSDTQYF. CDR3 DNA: TGTGCCAGCAGCTTAGCGCTCCTAAGCTCAGATACGCAGTATTTT.